These 2 T cell receptor beta chains share one sample of origin, sequenced in a study of patients and donors after allogeneic stem cell transplantation. TCRdb ran MiXCR on the RT-PCR reads and lists one entry per CDR3 protein. The profile shows 70,000 to 85,000 distinct CDR3 sequences, around a quarter of them singletons. Sequences were obtained from blood, either unsorted or a sorted T cell fraction (not recorded which). Receptor source: a human donor who was either an allogeneic HSCT recipient or a stem cell or donor lymphocyte infusion donor (not recorded which). It is not recorded whose cells these are; they may come from a transplant donor.

This clonotype was picked up a small number of times. This chain uses TRBV20-1 with TRBJ2-2; no clear D. Germline V gives CDR1 DFQATT, CDR2 SNEGSKA (reference sequence). CDR3 length: 13 amino acids. V dropped 6 bases and J dropped 1 base, with 9 bases sitting between them. The CDR3 sequence: CSAVLRNTGELFF. CDR3 nucleotide sequence: TGCAGTGCAGTACTTAGGAACACCGGGGAGCTGTTTTTT.

This chain joins TRBV5-1 and TRBJ1-1; TRBD1 might be the D (6 bases). The CDR3 has 14 residues. CDR1 and CDR2 from the germline V gene are SGHRS and YFSETQ. Trimming pared 3 bases from V and 0 bases from J, leaving 9 bases between. CDR3 amino acids: CASSSGVMNTEAFF. The CDR3 coding sequence is TGCGCCAGCAGCTCAGGGGTGATGAACACTGAAGCTTTCTTT.